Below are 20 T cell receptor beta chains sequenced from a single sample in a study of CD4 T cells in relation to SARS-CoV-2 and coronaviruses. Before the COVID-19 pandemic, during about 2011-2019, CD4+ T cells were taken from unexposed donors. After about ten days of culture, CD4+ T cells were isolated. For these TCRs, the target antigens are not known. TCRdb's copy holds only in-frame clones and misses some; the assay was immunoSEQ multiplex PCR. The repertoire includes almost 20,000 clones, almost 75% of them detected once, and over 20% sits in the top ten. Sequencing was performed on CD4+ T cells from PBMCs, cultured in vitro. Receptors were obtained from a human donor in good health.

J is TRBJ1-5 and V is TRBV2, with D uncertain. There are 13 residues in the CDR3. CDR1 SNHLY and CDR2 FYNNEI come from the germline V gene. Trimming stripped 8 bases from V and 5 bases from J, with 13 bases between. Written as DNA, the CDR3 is TGTGCCAGCGGGGTTTATAGGGATCAGCCCCAGCATTTT. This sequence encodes CASGVYRDQPQHF.

CDR3 protein: CASSPILGPKYNEQFF. The CDR3 bases are TGTGCCAGCAGCCCGATACTAGGGCCTAAATACAATGAGCAGTTCTTC. The rearrangement uses TRBV7-9 and TRBJ2-1, with D perhaps TRBD2 (5 bases). Germline loops: CDR1 SEHNR, CDR2 FQNEAQ (reference sequence). V lost 5 bases, J lost 4 bases, and 18 bases lay in between. This CDR3 has 16 amino acids.

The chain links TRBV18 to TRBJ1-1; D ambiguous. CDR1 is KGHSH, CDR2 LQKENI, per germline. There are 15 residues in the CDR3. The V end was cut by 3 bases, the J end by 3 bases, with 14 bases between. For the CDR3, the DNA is TGTGCCAGCTCACCGCCGGACGGACTTTACACTGAAGCTTTCTTT. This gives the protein CASSPPDGLYTEAFF.

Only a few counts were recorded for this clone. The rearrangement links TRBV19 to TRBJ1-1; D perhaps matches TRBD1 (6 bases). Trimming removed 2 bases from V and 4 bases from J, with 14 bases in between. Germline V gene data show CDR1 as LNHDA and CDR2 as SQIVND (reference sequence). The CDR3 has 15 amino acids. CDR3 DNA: TGTGCCAGTAGTATACGTGGGGGGCTAGGCACTGAAGCTTTCTTT. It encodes CASSIRGGLGTEAFF.

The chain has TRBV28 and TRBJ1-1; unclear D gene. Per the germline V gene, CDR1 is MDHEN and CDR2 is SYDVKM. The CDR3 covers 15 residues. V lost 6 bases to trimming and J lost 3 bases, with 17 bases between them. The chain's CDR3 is CASRGMAGGDTEAFF. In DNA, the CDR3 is TGTGCCAGCAGGGGGATGGCGGGAGGTGACACTGAAGCTTTCTTT.

The CDR3 DNA reads as TGCGCCAGCAGCCATCCTGGGGGGGACGGCTACACCTTC. Amino acids: CASSHPGGDGYTF. The chain uses TRBV4-1 and TRBJ1-2; TRBD1 might be the D (5 bases). Trimming took off 3 bases at V and 8 bases at J, with 13 bases between the two ends. CDR3 size: 13 residues. The germline V gene encodes CDR1 MGHRA and CDR2 YSYEKL.

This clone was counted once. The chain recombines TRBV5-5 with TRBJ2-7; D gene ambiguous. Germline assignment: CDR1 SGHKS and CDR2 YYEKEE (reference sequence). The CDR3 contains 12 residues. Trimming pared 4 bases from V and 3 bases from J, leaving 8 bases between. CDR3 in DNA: TGTGCCAGCAGCCCGCTCGGCTACGAGCAGTACTTC. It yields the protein CASSPLGYEQYF.

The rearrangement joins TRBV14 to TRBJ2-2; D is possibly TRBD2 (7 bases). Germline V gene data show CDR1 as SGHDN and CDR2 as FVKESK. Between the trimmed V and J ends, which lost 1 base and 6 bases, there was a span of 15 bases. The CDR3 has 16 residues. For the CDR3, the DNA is TGTGCCAGCAGCCAAGTCGGGGGGCGAGGTTCCGGGGAGCTGTTTTTT. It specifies CASSQVGGRGSGELFF.

DNA for the CDR3: TGTGCCAGTAGTATGACAGGGGGCAATCAGCCCCAGCATTTT. Its protein is CASSMTGGNQPQHF. The chain links TRBV19 to TRBJ1-5; TRBD1 aligns across 8 bases. Trimming at V came to 3 bases and at J to 2 bases, leaving 0 bases not matched to a gene. This CDR3 has 14 residues. Germline V gene lookup returns CDR1 LNHDA and CDR2 SQIVND (reference sequence).

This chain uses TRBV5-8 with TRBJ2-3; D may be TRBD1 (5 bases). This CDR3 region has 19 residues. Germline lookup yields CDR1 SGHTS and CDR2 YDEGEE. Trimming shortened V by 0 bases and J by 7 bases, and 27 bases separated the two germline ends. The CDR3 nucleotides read TGTGCCAGCAGCTTGGTGCCCAGGGTCGGTTCCTACATGAAGAATACGCAGTATTTT. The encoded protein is CASSLVPRVGSYMKNTQYF.

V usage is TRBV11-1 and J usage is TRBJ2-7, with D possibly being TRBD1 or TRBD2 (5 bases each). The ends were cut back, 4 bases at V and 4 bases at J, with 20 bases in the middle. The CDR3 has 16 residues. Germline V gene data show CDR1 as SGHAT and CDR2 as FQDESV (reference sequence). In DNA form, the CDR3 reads TGTGCCAGCAGCTCCACGGGACCTGGTACTACTTACGAGCAGTACTTC. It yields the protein CASSSTGPGTTYEQYF.

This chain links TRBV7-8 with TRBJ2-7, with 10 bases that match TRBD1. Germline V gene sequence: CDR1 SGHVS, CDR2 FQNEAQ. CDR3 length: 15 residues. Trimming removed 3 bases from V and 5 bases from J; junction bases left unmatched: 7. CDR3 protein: CASSLEGQGYHEQYF. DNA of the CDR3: TGTGCCAGCAGCTTGGAGGGACAGGGGTACCACGAGCAGTACTTC.

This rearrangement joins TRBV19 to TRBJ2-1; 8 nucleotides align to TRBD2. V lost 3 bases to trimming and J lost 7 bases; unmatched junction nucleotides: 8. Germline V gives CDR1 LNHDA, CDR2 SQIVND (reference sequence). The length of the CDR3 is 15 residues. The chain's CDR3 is CASSMGAGGGNEQFF. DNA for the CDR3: TGTGCCAGTAGTATGGGCGCGGGAGGTGGGAATGAGCAGTTCTTC.

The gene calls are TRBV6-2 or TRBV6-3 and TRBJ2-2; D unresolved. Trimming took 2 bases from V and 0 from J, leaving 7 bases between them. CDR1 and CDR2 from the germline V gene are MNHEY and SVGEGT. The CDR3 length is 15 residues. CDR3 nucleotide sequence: TGTGCCAGCAGTTACGGGCAGCCGAACACCGGGGAGCTGTTTTTT. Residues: CASSYGQPNTGELFF.

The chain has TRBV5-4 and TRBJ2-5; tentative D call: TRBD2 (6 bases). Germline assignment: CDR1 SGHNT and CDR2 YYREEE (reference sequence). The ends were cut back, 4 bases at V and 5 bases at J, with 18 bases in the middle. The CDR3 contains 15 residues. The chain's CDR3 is CASSVGSGFLETQYF. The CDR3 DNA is TGTGCCAGCAGCGTAGGGAGCGGGTTTCTTGAGACCCAGTACTTC.

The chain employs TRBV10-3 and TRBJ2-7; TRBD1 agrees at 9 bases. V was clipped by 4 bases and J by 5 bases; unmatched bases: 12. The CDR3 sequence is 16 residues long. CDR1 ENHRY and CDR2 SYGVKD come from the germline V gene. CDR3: CAISATGTGSPDEQYF. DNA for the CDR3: TGTGCCATCAGTGCGACCGGGACAGGGTCCCCTGACGAGCAGTACTTC.

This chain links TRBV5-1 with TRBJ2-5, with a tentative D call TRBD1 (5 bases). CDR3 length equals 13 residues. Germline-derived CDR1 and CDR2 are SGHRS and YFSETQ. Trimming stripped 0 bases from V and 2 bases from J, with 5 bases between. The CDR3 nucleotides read TGCGCCAGCAGCTTGGACAGGCAAGAGACCCAGTACTTC. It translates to CASSLDRQETQYF.

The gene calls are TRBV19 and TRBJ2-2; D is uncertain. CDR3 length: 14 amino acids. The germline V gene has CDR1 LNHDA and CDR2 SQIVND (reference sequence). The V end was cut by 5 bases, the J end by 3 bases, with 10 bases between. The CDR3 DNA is TGTGCCAGTAGTCCCCGGACGGACACCGGGGAGCTGTTTTTT. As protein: CASSPRTDTGELFF.

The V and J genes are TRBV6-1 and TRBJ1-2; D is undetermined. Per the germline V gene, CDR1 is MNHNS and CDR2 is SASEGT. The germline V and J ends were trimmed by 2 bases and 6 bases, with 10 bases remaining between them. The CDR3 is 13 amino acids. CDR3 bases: TGTGCCAGCAGTGAATCAGTTAGCGATGGCTACACCTTC. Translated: CASSESVSDGYTF.

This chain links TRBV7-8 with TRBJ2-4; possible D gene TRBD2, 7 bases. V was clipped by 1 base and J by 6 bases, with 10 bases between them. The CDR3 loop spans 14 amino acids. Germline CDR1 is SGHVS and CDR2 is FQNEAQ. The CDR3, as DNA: TGTGCCAGCAGCTTAGAGGGGGGGCGAAACATTCAGTACTTC. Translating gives CASSLEGGRNIQYF.